These 28 T cell receptor beta chains originate from one sample sequenced in a study of blood T cell repertoires in COVID-19. Measured with immunoSEQ multiplex PCR; TCRdb has only the in-frame clones, and not every one. The sample has roughly 200,000 clones; around nine tenths are singletons. Sequencing was carried out using peripheral blood. These receptors all stem from a woman between 18 and 30 years old who had recovered from COVID-19.

The V call is TRBV18, the J call TRBJ2-5, with unresolved D. The germline gives CDR1 KGHSH, CDR2 LQKENI. The ends were cut back, 2 bases at V and 0 bases at J, with 7 bases in the middle. The CDR3 consists of 14 residues. This CDR3 is CASSPSANQETQYF. The CDR3 bases are TGTGCCAGCTCACCATCCGCTAACCAAGAGACCCAGTACTTC.

V gene TRBV15 combines with J gene TRBJ2-5; a weak D match, TRBD1 (6 bases). CDR3 length: 14 amino acids. The germline CDR1 and CDR2 sequences are LNHNV and YYDKDF (reference sequence). V lost 2 bases, J lost 5 bases, and 12 bases lay in between. Here the CDR3 reads CATSRPGQGETQYF. CDR3 coding DNA: TGTGCCACCAGCAGACCCGGTCAGGGGGAGACCCAGTACTTC.

This clone was seen just once. The chain recombines TRBV6-5 with TRBJ2-6; the D is unclear. The V and J ends lost 6 bases and 0 bases respectively, with 3 bases between them. Per the germline V gene, CDR1 is MNHEY and CDR2 is SVGAGI. CDR3 length: 13 amino acids. The CDR3 DNA reads TGTGCCAGCAGCCTCTCTGGGGCCAACGTCCTGACTTTC. It codes for CASSLSGANVLTF.

This chain links TRBV4-1 with TRBJ2-7; TRBD1 matches at 7 bases. J lost 4 bases, V lost 0 bases, and 6 bases had no gene match. This CDR3 contains 15 residues. Germline V lookup: CDR1 MGHRA, CDR2 YSYEKL. In DNA, the CDR3 is TGCGCCAGCAGCCAAGATGGGGCAGGGGGTTACGAGCAGTACGTC. Amino acid sequence: CASSQDGAGGYEQYV.

A single count supports this clone. The rearrangement uses TRBV19 and TRBJ2-7; D might be TRBD1 (6 bases). The V and J ends lost 3 bases and 6 bases respectively, with 21 bases between them. Germline CDR1 reads LNHDA; CDR2 reads SQIVND (reference sequence). This CDR3 has 16 residues. CDR3: CASSMGVGGAVSEQYF. Here the CDR3 DNA reads TGTGCCAGTAGTATGGGCGTTGGGGGCGCAGTCTCCGAGCAGTACTTC.

This chain connects TRBV3-1 (or the pseudogene TRBV3-2) to TRBJ1-1, with D possibly being TRBD1 (5 bases). Germline values: CDR1 LGHDT, CDR2 YNNKEL (reference sequence). The V gene lost 11 bases and the J gene lost 0 bases, with 13 bases spanning the gap. CDR3 length: 13 residues. CDR3 DNA sequence: TGTGCCGTCAAGACAGCCATGAACACTGAAGCTTTCTTT. Residues: CAVKTAMNTEAFF.

This sequence joins TRBV5-6 and TRBJ2-5, with a possible D match to TRBD1 (6 bases). Germline lookup yields CDR1 SGHDT and CDR2 YYEEEE. This CDR3 comprises 14 residues. Trimming removed 4 bases at V and 5 bases at J, with 15 bases between. The CDR3 region is CASSTRGFMETQYF. The DNA for the CDR3 is TGTGCCAGCAGCACCAGGGGATTTATGGAGACCCAGTACTTC. Full variable domain (remainder filled in from reference TRBV5-6 and TRBJ2-5): DAGVTQSPTHLIKTRGQQVTLRCSPKSGHDTVSWYQQALGQGPQFIFQYYEEEERQRGNFPDRFSGHQFPNYSSELNVNALLLGDSALYLCASSTRGFMETQYFGPGTRLLVL.

This chain links TRBV18 with TRBJ2-7; 9 bases match TRBD1. V gave up 0 bases and J gave up 4 bases; unmatched junction bases: 1. Per the germline V gene, CDR1 is KGHSH and CDR2 is LQKENI. The CDR3 is 14 amino acids. CDR3 in amino acids: CASSPPGQGYEQYF. For the CDR3, the DNA is TGTGCCAGCTCACCACCGGGACAGGGTTACGAGCAGTACTTC.

The chain employs TRBV6-6 and TRBJ2-3; 10 positions match TRBD2. This CDR3 has 16 residues. V gave up 1 base and J gave up 5 bases; unmatched junction bases: 6. Germline V lookup: CDR1 MNHNY, CDR2 SVGAGI (reference sequence). CDR3 DNA sequence: TGTGCCAGCAGTTACTTAGCGGGGGGTGTCTTAGATACGCAGTATTTT. Its protein product is CASSYLAGGVLDTQYF.

This chain joins TRBV19 and TRBJ2-7; maybe TRBD1 (5 bases). This CDR3 spans 17 amino acids. CDR1 LNHDA and CDR2 SQIVND come from the germline V gene (reference sequence). The germline V and J ends were trimmed by 4 bases and 6 bases, with 25 bases remaining between them. CDR3 sequence reads: CASSTDTLQPKRLEQYV. The CDR3 DNA follows: TGTGCCAGTAGTACGGACACGCTACAGCCAAAGAGGCTCGAGCAGTACGTC.

The genes are TRBV9 and TRBJ2-1; the match to TRBD2 covers 10 bases. Looked up from germline, CDR1 is SGDLS and CDR2 is YYNGEE. This CDR3 spans 19 amino acids. V lost 2 bases, J lost 1 base, and 12 bases stayed unmatched. CDR3 residues: CASSVSRLAGDPSYNEQFF. The CDR3 DNA follows: TGTGCCAGCAGCGTTTCAAGGCTAGCGGGAGACCCGTCCTACAATGAGCAGTTCTTC.

V and J are TRBV9 and TRBJ1-6; no reliable D call. The germline V gene encodes CDR1 SGDLS and CDR2 YYNGEE. This CDR3 is built from 17 residues. V dropped 4 bases and J dropped 4 bases, with 18 bases sitting between them. CDR3 sequence: CASSPTSSPKYNSPLHF. CDR3 sequence (DNA): TGTGCCAGCAGCCCGACATCGTCTCCAAAATATAATTCACCCCTCCACTTT.

This rearrangement joins TRBV18 to TRBJ1-5; D possibly corresponds to TRBD1 (5 bases). Germline V gives CDR1 KGHSH, CDR2 LQKENI. V was pared by 3 bases and J by 2 bases, with 14 bases between. The CDR3 consists of 16 residues. CDR3 DNA sequence: TGTGCCAGCTCACCGGGGGAGGGAAGGGGCAATCAGCCCCAGCATTTT. Translated, it gives CASSPGEGRGNQPQHF.

This chain joins TRBV5-8 and TRBJ1-1, with TRBD1 matching over 9 bases. This CDR3 spans 13 amino acids. V gave up 0 bases and J gave up 9 bases; unmatched junction bases: 3. Germline V lookup: CDR1 SGHTS, CDR2 YDEGEE. The CDR3 sequence is CASSLATGGKAFF. In DNA, the CDR3 is TGTGCCAGCAGCTTGGCCACAGGGGGCAAAGCTTTCTTT.

This clone showed up just a few times. The chain joins TRBV4-3 to TRBJ2-1; 10 positions match TRBD2. The J segment lost 5 bases and the V segment lost 0 bases, leaving 10 bases of the junction unmatched. There are 18 residues in the CDR3. Germline CDR1 reads LGHNA; CDR2 reads YSLEER. The CDR3 DNA sequence: TGCGCCAGCAGCCAAGATCTTGCCCTAGCGGGAGCAAACAATGAGCAGTTCTTC. This encodes CASSQDLALAGANNEQFF.

The rearrangement uses TRBV11-2 and TRBJ2-1; the D gene is possibly TRBD2 (5 bases). V dropped 5 bases and J dropped 8 bases, with 7 bases sitting between them. The V gene's germline CDR1 is SGHAT and CDR2 FQNNGV. The CDR3 contains 11 residues. For the CDR3, the DNA is TGTGCCAGCAGCGGGAGCCATGAGCAGTTCTTC. Translating gives CASSGSHEQFF.

V is TRBV6-5 and J is TRBJ2-3, with 9 bases identical to TRBD1. J lost 4 bases, V lost 7 bases, and 6 bases had no gene match. Germline V gene sequence: CDR1 MNHEY, CDR2 SVGAGI. The CDR3 contains 14 residues. The CDR3 DNA reads as TGTGCCAGCAACGTCGGGACAGGGTCAGATACGCAGTATTTT. This encodes CASNVGTGSDTQYF.

The CDR3 region is CASSIQGASGNQPQHF. The CDR3 nucleotides read TGTGCCAGTAGTATTCAGGGGGCGTCAGGCAATCAGCCCCAGCATTTT. The rearrangement joins TRBV19 to TRBJ1-5; TRBD1 matches 8 bases. V dropped 3 bases and J dropped 2; count of bases not matched to a gene: 6. The length of the CDR3 is 16 residues. Germline CDR1 LNHDA, CDR2 SQIVND (reference sequence).

V gene TRBV30 combines with J gene TRBJ2-7; TRBD1 matches 7 bases. Germline trimming cut 3 bases from V and 2 bases from J; bases unmatched to any gene: 10. This CDR3 is built from 15 residues. Germline-derived CDR1 and CDR2 are GTSNPN and SVGIG (reference sequence). CDR3 in DNA: TGTGCCTGGAGCCCTCCCGACAGGGTTCCCTACGAGCAGTACTTC. Its protein is CAWSPPDRVPYEQYF.

The rearrangement joins TRBV19 to TRBJ2-5; 11 bases align to TRBD2. V trimming: 6 bases; J trimming: 5 bases; junction bases outside the gene matches: 5. CDR1 and CDR2 from the germline V gene are LNHDA and SQIVND (reference sequence). The length of the CDR3 is 14 residues. The CDR3 DNA is TGTGCCAGTAGCTTTAGCGGGGGGGCGGAGACCCAGTACTTC. Protein product: CASSFSGGAETQYF. Based on the CDR3 plus reference TRBV19 and TRBJ2-5, the full variable domain is DGGITQSPKYLFRKEGQNVTLSCEQNLNHDAMYWYRQDPGQGLRLIYYSQIVNDFQKGDIAEGYSVSREKKESFPLTVTSAQKNPTAFYLCASSFSGGAETQYFGPGTRLLVL.

The rearrangement uses TRBV6-5 and TRBJ2-7; D is perhaps TRBD2 (7 bases). The germline V gene encodes CDR1 MNHEY and CDR2 SVGAGI. The V end was cut by 9 bases, the J end by 6 bases, with 18 bases between. The CDR3 has 13 amino acids. The CDR3 loop reads CASKEGGAGEQYV. In nucleotides, the CDR3 is TGTGCCAGTAAGGAGGGGGGGGCAGGCGAGCAGTACGTC.

The chain is built from TRBV3-1 (or the pseudogene TRBV3-2) and TRBJ1-5; D not certain. Per the germline V gene, CDR1 is LGHDT and CDR2 is YNNKEL (reference sequence). Trimming took 3 bases from V and 0 from J, leaving 9 bases between them. The CDR3 is 15 amino acids. CDR3 region: CASSHRTYSNQPQHF. As DNA, the CDR3 is TGTGCCAGCAGCCATCGAACCTATAGCAATCAGCCCCAGCATTTT.

This clone was seen more than once but under ten times. Here the CDR3 reads CATSRETGFTIYF. As DNA, the CDR3 is TGTGCCACCAGCAGAGAAACGGGGTTCACCATATATTTT. The rearrangement joins TRBV15 to TRBJ1-3; D ambiguous. The germline V and J ends were trimmed by 0 bases and 9 bases, with 9 bases remaining between them. This CDR3 region has 13 residues. CDR1 is LNHNV and CDR2 is YYDKDF in the germline V gene (reference sequence). The complete variable domain, with remaining parts taken from reference TRBV15 and TRBJ1-3, reads DAMVIQNPRYQVTQFGKPVTLSCSQTLNHNVMYWYQQKSSQAPKLLFHYYDKDFNNEADTPDNFQSRRPNTSFCFLDIRSPGLGDTAMYLCATSRETGFTIYFGEGSWLTVV.

This clone has a single count. This rearrangement joins TRBV19 to TRBJ1-5; D remains ambiguous. The germline V gene has CDR1 LNHDA and CDR2 SQIVND (reference sequence). With 5 bases removed from V and 0 bases from J, the gap between germline ends came to 11 bases. The CDR3 has 15 amino acids. The CDR3 loop is CASSATWSSNQPQHF. The CDR3 nucleotides read TGTGCCAGTAGTGCTACTTGGAGTAGCAATCAGCCCCAGCATTTT.

A single count supports this clone. The J gene is TRBJ1-2, the V gene TRBV12-3 or TRBV12-4; 8 bases fit TRBD1. The CDR3 has 13 residues. The trim removed 8 bases at V and 6 bases at J, leaving 8 bases unmatched. The CDR3 bases are TGTGCCAGCCGGGGACAGGAAGTAGATGGCTACACCTTC. Amino acids: CASRGQEVDGYTF.

The table lists this clone with a few counts. The rearrangement uses TRBV6-6 and TRBJ1-1; D gene uncertain. Trimming took off 4 bases at V and 4 bases at J, with 10 bases between the two ends. This CDR3 region has 13 residues. Looked up from germline, CDR1 is MNHNY and CDR2 is SVGAGI (reference sequence). CDR3 nucleotide sequence: TGTGCCAGCAGTTCCGGGGTAGGCACTGAAGCTTTCTTT. It is translated as CASSSGVGTEAFF.

This chain links TRBV6-5 with TRBJ2-7; TRBD1 aligns across 8 bases. Trimming at V came to 9 bases and at J to 4 bases, leaving 8 bases not matched to a gene. CDR3 length: 13 residues. The germline V gene encodes CDR1 MNHEY and CDR2 SVGAGI. CDR3 bases: TGTGCCAGTCGAGCAGGGGGCGGGTACGAGCAGTACTTC. As protein: CASRAGGGYEQYF.

This chain uses TRBV27 with TRBJ2-7, with TRBD1 matching over 11 bases. The junction had 13 bases not matched to a gene; V was cut back by 5 bases and J by 4 bases. The CDR3 runs 17 residues. Per germline, CDR1 MNHEY and CDR2 SMNVEV (reference sequence). The chain's CDR3 is CASSAVAGTGGVYEQYV. The CDR3 DNA reads as TGTGCCAGCAGTGCCGTTGCCGGGACAGGGGGTGTTTACGAGCAGTACGTC.